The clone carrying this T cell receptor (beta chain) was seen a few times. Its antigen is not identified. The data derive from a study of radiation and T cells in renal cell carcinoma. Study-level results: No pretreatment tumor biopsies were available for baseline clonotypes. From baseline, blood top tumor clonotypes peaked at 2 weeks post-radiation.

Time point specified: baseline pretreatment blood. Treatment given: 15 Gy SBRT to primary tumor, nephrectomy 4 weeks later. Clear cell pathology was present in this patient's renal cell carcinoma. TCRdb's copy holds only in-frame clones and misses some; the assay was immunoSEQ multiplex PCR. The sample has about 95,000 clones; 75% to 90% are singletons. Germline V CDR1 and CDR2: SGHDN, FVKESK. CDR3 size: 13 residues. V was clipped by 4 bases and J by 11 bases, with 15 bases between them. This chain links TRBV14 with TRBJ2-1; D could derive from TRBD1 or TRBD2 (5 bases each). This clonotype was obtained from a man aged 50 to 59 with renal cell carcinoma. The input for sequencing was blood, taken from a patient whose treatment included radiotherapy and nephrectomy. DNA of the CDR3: TGTGCCAGCAGCCCTGGGACCACTTGGAAGCAGTTCTTC. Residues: CASSPGTTWKQFF.